These 30 T cell receptor beta chains originate from one sample sequenced in a study of vaccination and CD4 T cells after COVID-19. Antigens for these TCRs are unknown. Specified treatment: roughly 10-day PBMC culture with coronavirus spike peptide pools or control peptides (ViraFEST assay). The Oncomine TCR Beta short-read assay was applied to DNA of cultured CD4+ T cells. Each CDR3 protein gets one entry after TCRdb re-called the PCR reads with MiXCR. The sample yields under 20,000 distinct CDR3 sequences, roughly 46% seen once. This sample comprised CD4+ T cells from blood, cultured in vitro, obtained after SARS-CoV-2 vaccination. The receptors shown here come from a human donor who had recovered from COVID-19.

This clonotype was seen a handful of times. V and J are TRBV20-1 and TRBJ2-6; TRBD1 might be the D (5 bases). Trimming took 3 bases from V and 4 from J, leaving 13 bases between them. The CDR3 is made up of 15 amino acids. Germline V CDR1 and CDR2: DFQATT, SNEGSKA (reference sequence). The DNA of the CDR3 is TGCAGTGCTAGTGGTGACAGATCCGGGGCCAACGTCCTGACTTTC. This translates into CSASGDRSGANVLTF.

This clonotype came up once. This chain joins TRBV19 and TRBJ1-5, with D perhaps TRBD1 (5 bases). V was cut by 5 bases and J by 4 bases, with 9 bases left in between. There are 13 residues in the CDR3. Germline V gene sequence: CDR1 LNHDA, CDR2 SQIVND (reference sequence). CDR3 DNA sequence: TGTGCCAGTAGTGGGGGAAGAAATCAGCCCCAGCATTTT. Its protein is CASSGGRNQPQHF.

The chain is built from TRBV6-2 or TRBV6-3 and TRBJ2-3, with D possibly TRBD2 on 5 matching bases. The germline CDR1 and CDR2 sequences are MNHEY and SVGEGT. The CDR3 has 12 amino acids. V lost 4 bases and J lost 9, with 11 bases in between. In DNA, the CDR3 is TGTGCCAGCAGTTCCTATAGAGGGACGCAGTATTTT. Translating gives CASSSYRGTQYF.

The V gene is TRBV12-3 or TRBV12-4, the J gene TRBJ1-2, with 7 bases that match TRBD1. V was pared by 5 bases and J by 3 bases, with 6 bases of the junction left unmatched. The CDR3 sequence is 14 residues long. CDR3: CASSRQGADYGYTF. The DNA for the CDR3 is TGTGCCAGCAGTCGACAGGGCGCGGACTATGGCTACACCTTC.

This chain uses TRBV5-4 with TRBJ1-6; TRBD1 is a possible D gene (6 bases). Germline-derived CDR1 and CDR2 are SGHNT and YYREEE (reference sequence). The germline V and J ends were trimmed by 0 bases and 6 bases, with 13 bases remaining between them. The CDR3 loop spans 16 amino acids. CDR3 sequence (DNA): TGTGCCAGCAGCTTGGCCAGGGGAGGCAGTAATTCACCCCTCCACTTT. It yields the protein CASSLARGGSNSPLHF.

The chain links TRBV20-1 to TRBJ2-2, with D tentatively TRBD2 (6 bases). V shed 2 bases and J shed 1 base, with 14 bases lying between them. Germline V lookup: CDR1 DFQATT, CDR2 SNEGSKA (reference sequence). There are 16 residues in the CDR3. Here the CDR3 DNA reads TGCAGTGCTAGACGGGAGCGGTTACGGAACACCGGGGAGCTGTTTTTT. As protein: CSARRERLRNTGELFF.

This chain connects TRBV5-1 to TRBJ2-4; 7 nucleotides match TRBD1. Trimming cost V 0 bases and J 3 bases; bases outside gene matches: 12. CDR3 length equals 18 residues. Germline lookup yields CDR1 SGHRS and CDR2 YFSETQ. The CDR3 DNA sequence: TGCGCCAGCAGCTTGGGACAGGGTCATCCCCTGAACAAAAACATTCAGTACTTC. Translation: CASSLGQGHPLNKNIQYF.

This clonotype was found a few times. The chain links TRBV7-6 to TRBJ1-1, with 8 bases aligning to TRBD1. V dropped 5 bases and J dropped 4; count of bases not matched to a gene: 3. Germline assignment: CDR1 SGHVS and CDR2 FNYEAQ. The CDR3 runs 13 residues. The CDR3, as DNA: TGTGCCAGCAGCCCAGGACAGGGCACTGAAGCTTTCTTT. Amino acid sequence: CASSPGQGTEAFF. The variable domain in full, completed from reference TRBV7-6 and TRBJ1-1, reads GAGVSQSPRYKVTKRGQDVALRCDPISGHVSLYWYRQALGQGPEFLTYFNYEAQQDKSGLPNDRFSAERPEGSISTLTIQRTEQRDSAMYRCASSPGQGTEAFFGQGTRLTVV.

This rearrangement joins TRBV19 to TRBJ1-1, with TRBD1 as a possible D gene (6 bases). V dropped 6 bases and J dropped 1 base, with 18 bases sitting between them. The CDR3 has 16 residues. Germline V gene sequence: CDR1 LNHDA, CDR2 SQIVND (reference sequence). In DNA, the CDR3 is TGTGCCAGTAGCGCGGCAAGGACAGCGGGGAACACTGAAGCTTTCTTT. Translated: CASSAARTAGNTEAFF.

The chain links TRBV7-9 to TRBJ1-5, with a possible D match to TRBD1 (5 bases). The CDR3 length is 14 residues. V gave up 5 bases and J gave up 5 bases, with 13 bases separating them. CDR1 and CDR2 from the germline V gene are SEHNR and FQNEAQ (reference sequence). The CDR3: CASSDLGGDQPQHF. DNA for the CDR3: TGTGCCAGCAGCGATCTCGGGGGGGATCAGCCCCAGCATTTT.

The CDR3 nucleotides read TGCAGTGCTAGAGACCTAATTAGCACTAGCACAGATACGCAGTATTTT. It specifies CSARDLISTSTDTQYF. The chain uses TRBV20-1 and TRBJ2-3; D gene ambiguous. With 0 bases removed from V and 0 bases from J, the gap between germline ends came to 13 bases. This CDR3 has 16 residues. Per the germline V gene, CDR1 is DFQATT and CDR2 is SNEGSKA (reference sequence).

Sample share makes this clonotype medium-sized. The chain uses TRBV6-1 and TRBJ1-6; D perhaps matches TRBD1 (5 bases). CDR1 and CDR2 (germline): MNHNS, SASEGT. The germline V and J ends were trimmed by 10 bases and 6 bases, with 10 bases remaining between them. The CDR3 loop spans 12 amino acids. The DNA of the CDR3 is TGTGCCACGGGGAGGGGTAATTCACCCCTCCACTTT. Translated: CATGRGNSPLHF.

The chain is built from TRBV4-1 and TRBJ2-2; 9 nucleotides align to TRBD2. This CDR3 spans 18 amino acids. The V and J ends lost 4 bases and 2 bases, in that order; junction bases with no gene match: 11. CDR1 is MGHRA and CDR2 is YSYEKL in the germline V gene. DNA of the CDR3: TGCGCCAGCAGCCCTGACGTTGAGCGGGAGGACAACACCGGGGAGCTGTTTTTT. Protein: CASSPDVEREDNTGELFF.

The rearrangement links TRBV11-2 to TRBJ2-7, with D possibly TRBD2 on 5 matching bases. Germline lookup yields CDR1 SGHAT and CDR2 FQNNGV. V was clipped by 0 bases and J by 0 bases, with 9 bases between them. The CDR3 contains 15 residues. CDR3 sequence: CASSLDHGDSYEQYF. The CDR3 region has the DNA TGTGCCAGCAGCTTAGATCACGGGGACTCCTACGAGCAGTACTTC. Variable domain in full (rest from reference TRBV11-2 and TRBJ2-7): EAGVAQSPRYKIIEKRQSVAFWCNPISGHATLYWYQQILGQGPKLLIQFQNNGVVDDSQLPKDRFSAERLKGVDSTLKIQPAKLEDSAVYLCASSLDHGDSYEQYFGPGTRLTVT.

This chain uses TRBV7-9 with TRBJ2-5; 13 bases are shared with TRBD2. The V and J ends lost 6 bases and 4 bases, in that order; junction bases with no gene match: 5. This CDR3 has 15 residues. Germline assignment: CDR1 SEHNR and CDR2 FQNEAQ (reference sequence). CDR3 nucleotides: TGTGCCAGCAGGGGGGGACTAGCGGGGAGAGAGACCCAGTACTTC. This codes for CASRGGLAGRETQYF.

The chain is built from TRBV2 and TRBJ1-6, with TRBD1 identical over 9 bases. The CDR3 has 14 amino acids. Trimming cost V 7 bases and J 10 bases; bases outside gene matches: 8. Germline V gene lookup returns CDR1 SNHLY and CDR2 FYNNEI. The CDR3 bases are TGTGCCAGCAAGGAGAGGACAGGGGACTCACCCCTCCACTTT. It is translated as CASKERTGDSPLHF.

This clonotype was picked up a small number of times. The chain uses TRBV7-8 and TRBJ1-1; D ambiguous. This CDR3 has 13 amino acids. V was cut by 5 bases and J by 1 base, with 8 bases left in between. Germline V gene data show CDR1 as SGHVS and CDR2 as FQNEAQ. Here the CDR3 DNA reads TGTGCCAGCAGCCGAACCGAGAACACTGAAGCTTTCTTT. Protein: CASSRTENTEAFF.

The chain employs TRBV4-1 and TRBJ2-5; D not resolved. The CDR3 covers 14 residues. V lost 0 bases and J lost 7, with 12 bases in between. Looked up from germline, CDR1 is MGHRA and CDR2 is YSYEKL. CDR3 sequence: CASSQDSDGWTQYF. The CDR3 bases are TGCGCCAGCAGCCAAGATTCCGACGGGTGGACCCAGTACTTC.

This clonotype was observed a few times. The chain joins TRBV19 to TRBJ2-5; D is ambiguous. Trimming left V 3 bases short and J 5 bases short, with 4 bases between. This CDR3 spans 11 amino acids. Germline CDR1 and CDR2: LNHDA and SQIVND (reference sequence). The CDR3 region is CASSMMETQYF. Here the CDR3 DNA reads TGTGCCAGTAGTATGATGGAGACCCAGTACTTC. Complete variable domain (other parts from reference TRBV19 and TRBJ2-5): DGGITQSPKYLFRKEGQNVTLSCEQNLNHDAMYWYRQDPGQGLRLIYYSQIVNDFQKGDIAEGYSVSREKKESFPLTVTSAQKNPTAFYLCASSMMETQYFGPGTRLLVL.

This sequence joins TRBV6-2 or TRBV6-3 and TRBJ2-1; D gene ambiguous. The germline V and J ends were trimmed by 6 bases and 0 bases, with 18 bases remaining between them. CDR3 length equals 17 residues. CDR1 is MNHEY, CDR2 SVGEGT, per germline. CDR3 sequence: CASRRSEDSSSYNEQFF. CDR3 nucleotides: TGTGCCAGCAGAAGATCCGAGGATTCTAGCTCCTACAATGAGCAGTTCTTC.

This clonotype was detected a few times. The chain recombines TRBV19 with TRBJ1-1; D remains unclear. V was shortened by 5 bases and J by 0 bases, with 7 bases between the two germline ends. This CDR3 has 13 amino acids. Germline-derived CDR1 and CDR2 are LNHDA and SQIVND (reference sequence). The CDR3: CASSGSVNTEAFF. CDR3 nucleotides: TGTGCCAGTAGTGGGTCCGTGAACACTGAAGCTTTCTTT.

The rearrangement links TRBV10-2 to TRBJ1-1, with D unclear. The CDR3 runs to 11 residues. Trimming stripped 5 bases from V and 3 bases from J, with 4 bases between. Germline CDR1 WSHSY, CDR2 SAAADI. The CDR3 loop is CASSPDTEAFF. CDR3 in DNA: TGCGCCAGCAGTCCGGACACTGAAGCTTTCTTT.

V usage is TRBV20-1 and J usage is TRBJ2-3, with TRBD1 identical over 7 bases. Trimming cost V 0 bases and J 4 bases; bases outside gene matches: 4. The germline gives CDR1 DFQATT, CDR2 SNEGSKA (reference sequence). The CDR3 is 14 residues long. CDR3 nucleotides: TGCAGTGCTAGAGAAGGGGGCCCCGCAGATACGCAGTATTTT. This translates into CSAREGGPADTQYF.

J is TRBJ1-5 and V is TRBV19; 12 positions match TRBD1. Germline lookup yields CDR1 LNHDA and CDR2 SQIVND (reference sequence). The length of the CDR3 is 20 residues. The ends lost 5 bases at V and 0 bases at J; junction bases unmatched: 14. The CDR3 loop is CASSVPAWDRGPYSNQPQHF. The CDR3 coding sequence is TGTGCCAGTAGTGTTCCCGCGTGGGACAGGGGGCCTTATAGCAATCAGCCCCAGCATTTT.

This clonotype has only one observation. This rearrangement joins TRBV7-9 to TRBJ2-3; D possibly corresponds to TRBD1 (5 bases). The V gene's germline CDR1 is SEHNR and CDR2 FQNEAQ (reference sequence). This CDR3 is 15 amino acids long. V was pared by 0 bases and J by 5 bases, with 12 bases between. DNA for the CDR3: TGTGCCAGCAGCTTAGCAGGGGCAGTGGGAGATACGCAGTATTTT. This translates into CASSLAGAVGDTQYF.

The CDR3 spells CASAPGTENTEAFF. DNA for the CDR3: TGTGCCAGCGCTCCCGGGACAGAGAACACTGAAGCTTTCTTT. This sequence joins TRBV28 and TRBJ1-1, with TRBD1 identical over 7 bases. CDR1 MDHEN and CDR2 SYDVKM come from the germline V gene. V shed 8 bases and J 1 base; nucleotides not matched to a gene: 7. The CDR3 length is 14 residues.

This clonotype was counted a few times. The chain joins TRBV7-9 to TRBJ1-2, with a weak D call TRBD1 (5 bases). This CDR3 has 16 residues. V was pared by 6 bases and J by 6 bases, with 23 bases between. The germline V gene has CDR1 SEHNR and CDR2 FQNEAQ (reference sequence). The CDR3 region has the DNA TGTGCCAGCAGTCAAGGAGGCGGAGGGGCTCGTAATGGCTACACCTTC. It codes for CASSQGGGGARNGYTF.

The rearrangement joins TRBV20-1 to TRBJ2-5; the D is unclear. The length of the CDR3 is 12 residues. Trimming shortened V by 6 bases and J by 1 base, and 9 bases separated the two germline ends. The V gene's germline CDR1 is DFQATT and CDR2 SNEGSKA (reference sequence). The CDR3 loop reads CSAVIPQETQYF. As DNA, the CDR3 is TGCAGTGCAGTGATACCCCAAGAGACCCAGTACTTC.

By its share, this clonotype is medium-sized. V and J are TRBV19 and TRBJ2-2; D is perhaps TRBD2 (5 bases). V lost 6 bases and J lost 4, with 9 bases in between. The V gene's germline CDR1 is LNHDA and CDR2 SQIVND (reference sequence). The CDR3 spans 13 residues. DNA for the CDR3: TGTGCCAGTAGCCTACGGGGCACCGGGGAGCTGTTTTTT. It translates to CASSLRGTGELFF.

The gene calls are TRBV25-1 and TRBJ2-3; D not resolved. The ends were cut back, 4 bases at V and 5 bases at J, with 13 bases in the middle. CDR3 length equals 14 residues. CDR1 is MGHDK and CDR2 is SYGVNS in the germline V gene. CDR3 in DNA: TGTGCCAGCAGTGCGCCCCCCTACGGAGATACGCAGTATTTT. Translated, it gives CASSAPPYGDTQYF.